The 3 T cell receptor beta chains reported below all come from one sample, sequenced in a study of blood T cell repertoires in COVID-19. Here immunoSEQ multiplex PCR was the method, and the copy in TCRdb shows in-frame clones only, minus some. Here the sample spans under 250,000 clones, about 89% being singletons. The sequenced sample was peripheral blood. Receptor source: a woman aged 60-70 years who had recovered from COVID-19.

The genes are TRBV23-1 and TRBJ1-2, with no clear D. TRBV23-1 is noted as an ORF with a role that remains uncertain. V lost 6 bases to trimming and J lost 5 bases, with 13 bases between them. The CDR3 spans 13 residues. The CDR3 loop is CASRLEGRYGYTF. The CDR3 DNA follows: TGCGCCAGCAGATTAGAGGGCCGATATGGCTACACCTTC.

The V and J genes are TRBV7-2 and TRBJ1-2; 8 nucleotides agree with TRBD1. Trimming removed 3 bases from V and 3 bases from J; junction bases left unmatched: 3. Per the germline V gene, CDR1 is SGHTA and CDR2 is FQGNSA. The CDR3 contains 14 residues. The CDR3 nucleotides are TGTGCCAGCAGCTTCCTACAGGGGGACTATGGCTACACCTTC. It codes for CASSFLQGDYGYTF.

This clone appeared a few times. The chain has TRBV9 and TRBJ2-7, with 9 bases that match TRBD1. Germline values: CDR1 SGDLS, CDR2 YYNGEE. This CDR3 has 15 amino acids. V was pared by 3 bases and J by 2 bases, with 6 bases of the junction left unmatched. The CDR3 protein is CASSAGTGFTYEQYF. CDR3 nucleotides: TGTGCCAGCAGCGCTGGGACAGGGTTTACCTACGAGCAGTACTTC.